Listed here are 13 T cell receptor beta chains from one sample, sequenced in a study of T cells in Graves' hyperthyroidism and ophthalmopathy. RNA transcripts were the template for amplifying TCR beta CDR3 regions. The TCR CDR3 was amplified in a first-round RT-PCR using the HTBI primer set. TCRdb re-called the multiplex PCR reads through MiXCR, storing one row per CDR3 protein. The data contain a few hundred thousand distinct CDR3 sequences, roughly 14% of them seen just once; the ten biggest clones take up 13% to 15%. Sequencing was carried out using blood. All receptors come from a woman aged 18-29 years with Graves' hyperthyroidism.

The V call is TRBV6-1, the J call TRBJ1-2; D unresolved. V lost 6 bases, J lost 4 bases, and 9 bases lay in between. In germline, CDR1 is MNHNS, CDR2 SASEGT. This CDR3 contains 12 residues. This CDR3 reads CASSGSGYGYTF. DNA of the CDR3: TGTGCCAGCAGCGGGTCAGGCTATGGCTACACCTTC.

This clonotype has just a few counts. The chain has TRBV20-1 and TRBJ2-3, with TRBD2 matching over 15 bases. CDR3 length: 17 amino acids. V shed 3 bases, J shed 6 bases, and the junction held 10 bases outside the gene matches. CDR1 is DFQATT and CDR2 is SNEGSKA in the germline V gene (reference sequence). The CDR3, as DNA: TGCAGTGCTAGCTTCGGACTAGCGGGGGGGCCTGGTGATACGCAGTATTTT. Translated: CSASFGLAGGPGDTQYF.

The V and J genes are TRBV5-1 and TRBJ1-2; 9 positions agree with TRBD1. J was trimmed by 4 bases and V by 3 bases; bases with no gene match: 4. Germline V gene sequence: CDR1 SGHRS, CDR2 YFSETQ. This CDR3 has 14 amino acids. CDR3 DNA: TGCGCCAGCAGCTCCGGGACAGGGACCTATGGCTACACCTTC. Its protein is CASSSGTGTYGYTF.

This clonotype occurred a few times. The rearrangement joins TRBV29-1 to TRBJ2-7; 8 bases are shared with TRBD1. V was clipped by 5 bases and J by 0 bases; unmatched bases: 3. The CDR3 covers 13 residues. Looked up from germline, CDR1 is SQVTM and CDR2 is ANQGSEA. The CDR3 loop is CSVRQGSSYEQYF. The CDR3 DNA reads as TGCAGCGTTCGACAGGGGAGCTCCTACGAGCAGTACTTC.

This clonotype was seen repeatedly, ten times or more. The chain recombines TRBV20-1 with TRBJ2-3; 8 bases fit TRBD2. This CDR3 is 14 amino acids long. V trimming: 3 bases; J trimming: 5 bases; junction bases outside the gene matches: 7. Per germline, CDR1 DFQATT and CDR2 SNEGSKA (reference sequence). CDR3 DNA: TGCAGTGCTAGGTCGGGGGGGCGGGGAGATACGCAGTATTTT. Translated, it gives CSARSGGRGDTQYF.

The rearrangement uses TRBV11-2 and TRBJ1-3, with D hard to call. V was shortened by 5 bases and J by 0 bases, with 5 bases between the two germline ends. The CDR3 totals 13 residues. The germline V gene encodes CDR1 SGHAT and CDR2 FQNNGV. CDR3 sequence reads: CASSPNSGNTIYF. The CDR3 DNA sequence: TGTGCCAGCAGCCCCAACTCTGGAAACACCATATATTTT.

There are many counts of this clonotype. The V gene is TRBV28, the J gene TRBJ1-5, with TRBD1 as a possible D gene (5 bases). This CDR3 region has 14 residues. From germline, CDR1 is MDHEN and CDR2 SYDVKM. Trimming removed 3 bases from V and 7 bases from J, with 13 bases in between. The CDR3 here is CASSFGGNEQPQHF. CDR3 nucleotide sequence: TGTGCCAGCAGTTTTGGGGGTAACGAGCAGCCCCAGCATTTT.

This clonotype was counted many times. V usage is TRBV7-2 and J usage is TRBJ1-4; D remains ambiguous. V lost 3 bases and J lost 5, with 10 bases in between. Germline lookup yields CDR1 SGHTA and CDR2 FQGNSA. The CDR3 is 14 amino acids. The CDR3 region has the DNA TGTGCCAGCAGCTTGGGTGGAGGAAATGAAAAACTGTTTTTT. Translation: CASSLGGGNEKLFF.

The V call is TRBV10-2, the J call TRBJ2-2; D remains unclear. Germline lookup yields CDR1 WSHSY and CDR2 SAAADI. This CDR3 region has 14 residues. Deletions cut 6 bases from V and 2 bases from J, with 10 bases between. CDR3 region: CASSTRENTGELFF. The CDR3 bases are TGCGCCAGCAGCACGAGAGAAAACACCGGGGAGCTGTTTTTT.

The table lists this clonotype with a few counts. The chain combines TRBV28 with TRBJ1-4; 8 bases map to TRBD1. With 6 bases clipped from V and 5 bases from J, the junction kept 5 bases outside the gene matches. This CDR3 comprises 14 residues. Germline CDR1 MDHEN, CDR2 SYDVKM. The DNA of the CDR3 is TGTGCCAGCAGCACGACAGGGGTCAATGAAAAACTGTTTTTT. Its translation: CASSTTGVNEKLFF.

This clonotype was picked up a small number of times. The chain uses TRBV27 and TRBJ1-2; D unclear. Germline lookup yields CDR1 MNHEY and CDR2 SMNVEV (reference sequence). The CDR3 is 17 residues long. V was trimmed by 4 bases and J by 4 bases, leaving 22 bases between them. The CDR3 sequence is CASSSLSGRISGYGYTF. The DNA for the CDR3 is TGTGCCAGCAGTTCCTTATCCGGGAGGATCAGCGGCTATGGCTACACCTTC.

This clonotype was counted many times. The chain couples TRBV7-9 to TRBJ2-3, with a possible D match to TRBD2 (6 bases). The CDR3 is 14 residues long. Trimming cost V 5 bases and J 1 base, with 10 bases left between them. Germline lookup yields CDR1 SEHNR and CDR2 FQNEAQ (reference sequence). DNA of the CDR3: TGTGCCAGCAGCCCGTCTAGCGGCACAGATACGCAGTATTTT. Translated: CASSPSSGTDTQYF.

Many counts were recorded for this clonotype. The gene calls are TRBV9 and TRBJ1-1, with D maybe TRBD1 (6 bases). CDR1 is SGDLS, CDR2 YYNGEE, per germline. V was trimmed by 6 bases and J by 5 bases, leaving 20 bases between them. This CDR3 has 15 residues. CDR3 nucleotide sequence: TGTGCCAGCACATACGGGGTACAAGGGGGGACTGAAGCTTTCTTT. It translates to CASTYGVQGGTEAFF.